These T cell receptor beta chains were read from a single sample in a study of blood T cells in healthy people across ages. MiXCR, run by TCRdb on the 5' RACE reads, gives a single entry per CDR3 protein. There are 1.8 million or so distinct CDR3 sequences in the sample; about 39% occur only once, and approximately 22% lies in the top ten. The sequencing input was blood. These receptors were obtained from a human donor in good health. Both conserved end residues are part of each CDR3. The order of the fields is V gene, J gene, D gene, clone size, CDR3 DNA, CDR3 protein. D genes are given only for firm matches. Clone size is given for some rows only: seen once, a few or many times, or a class if the clone is expanded.

v_call: TRBV4-1; j_call: TRBJ1-1; d_call: TRBD1; clone_size: NA; cdr3_nt: TGCGCCGGCAGCCAAGAAGGACAGGGTCCTGAAGCTTTCTTT; cdr3_aa: CAGSQEGQGPEAFF
v_call: TRBV7-2; j_call: TRBJ2-2; d_call: NA; clone_size: few; cdr3_nt: TGTGCCAGCAGCTTAGTTAACGCCGGGGAGCTGTTTTTT; cdr3_aa: CASSLVNAGELFF
v_call: TRBV18; j_call: TRBJ1-2; d_call: NA; clone_size: NA; cdr3_nt: TGTGCCAGCTCACCATACGACACTAACTATGGCTACACCTTC; cdr3_aa: CASSPYDTNYGYTF
v_call: TRBV27; j_call: TRBJ2-7; d_call: NA; clone_size: NA; cdr3_nt: TGTGCCAGCAGTTACGCTGGGCAGACCTACGAGCAGTACTTC; cdr3_aa: CASSYAGQTYEQYF
v_call: TRBV20-1; j_call: TRBJ2-7; d_call: TRBD1; clone_size: NA; cdr3_nt: TGCAGTGCTACAAAGTCCGGGACAGGGATCGTAGACGAGCAGTACTTC; cdr3_aa: CSATKSGTGIVDEQYF
v_call: TRBV20-1; j_call: TRBJ1-5; d_call: NA; clone_size: NA; cdr3_nt: TGCAGTGCTAGTGACATCGGGGCAGGGGACTTCTTCAATCAGCCCCAGCATTTT; cdr3_aa: CSASDIGAGDFFNQPQHF
v_call: TRBV12-3/TRBV12-4; j_call: TRBJ1-5; d_call: TRBD1; clone_size: few; cdr3_nt: TGTGCCAGCAGTTTCCGGGACAGGGGGCAGATCCAGCATTTT; cdr3_aa: CASSFRDRGQIQHF
v_call: TRBV20-1; j_call: TRBJ2-4; d_call: NA; clone_size: few; cdr3_nt: TGCAGTGCTAGCCCCAATCTAGGGAGAGGAGCCAAAAACATTCAGTACTTC; cdr3_aa: CSASPNLGRGAKNIQYF
v_call: TRBV19; j_call: TRBJ1-2; d_call: NA; clone_size: NA; cdr3_nt: TGTGCCAGTAGTATGCGACAGGCCAATGGCTACACCTTC; cdr3_aa: CASSMRQANGYTF
v_call: TRBV12-3/TRBV12-4; j_call: TRBJ2-1; d_call: TRBD2; clone_size: NA; cdr3_nt: TGTGCCAGCAGTTTAGTTAGAGGCTGGGTAGCGGGGGAGACGAGCTCCTACAATGAGCAGTTCTTC; cdr3_aa: CASSLVRGWVAGETSSYNEQFF
v_call: TRBV7-9; j_call: TRBJ2-2; d_call: TRBD1; clone_size: NA; cdr3_nt: TGTGCCAGCAGCTTCGGGACAGGGCATATCGGGGAGCTGTTTTTT; cdr3_aa: CASSFGTGHIGELFF
v_call: TRBV2; j_call: TRBJ2-4; d_call: TRBD2; clone_size: NA; cdr3_nt: TGTGCCAGCAGTGAAAATCGGGCGGGGGGCCACAATGAGCAGTACTTC; cdr3_aa: CASSENRAGGHNEQYF
v_call: TRBV20-1; j_call: TRBJ2-1; d_call: TRBD2; clone_size: few; cdr3_nt: TGCAGTGCTAGGACTAGCGGGGGGGCCTACAATGAGCAGTTCTTC; cdr3_aa: CSARTSGGAYNEQFF
v_call: TRBV6-5; j_call: TRBJ2-7; d_call: TRBD1; clone_size: NA; cdr3_nt: TGTGCCAGCAGTTACCCGAGACAGGGGGCCTACGAGCAGTACTTC; cdr3_aa: CASSYPRQGAYEQYF
v_call: TRBV12-3/TRBV12-4; j_call: TRBJ2-1; d_call: NA; clone_size: NA; cdr3_nt: TGTGCCAGCAGTAAGGCCCGCCGGGACTATGAGCAGTTCTTC; cdr3_aa: CASSKARRDYEQFF
v_call: TRBV7-9; j_call: TRBJ2-1; d_call: NA; clone_size: few; cdr3_nt: TGTGCCAGCAGCCGCCCTTGGAACAATGAGCAGTTCTTC; cdr3_aa: CASSRPWNNEQFF
v_call: TRBV6-2/TRBV6-3; j_call: TRBJ2-3; d_call: TRBD2; clone_size: few; cdr3_nt: TGTGCCAGCCGGGGTAGCGGGAGTTGGAAAGATACGCAGTATTTT; cdr3_aa: CASRGSGSWKDTQYF
v_call: TRBV4-3; j_call: TRBJ2-3; d_call: TRBD2; clone_size: few; cdr3_nt: TGCGCCAGCAGCCAAGAAAGCGGGGGAGGCACAGATACGCAGTATTTT; cdr3_aa: CASSQESGGGTDTQYF
v_call: TRBV28; j_call: TRBJ2-7; d_call: NA; clone_size: few; cdr3_nt: TGTGCCAGCACCACGAGCAGGGGGGGAGGCGAGCAGTACTTC; cdr3_aa: CASTTSRGGGEQYF
v_call: TRBV7-2; j_call: TRBJ1-2; d_call: NA; clone_size: NA; cdr3_nt: TGTGCCAGCAACCAAGGGGCAGGGTTCTATGGCTACACCTTC; cdr3_aa: CASNQGAGFYGYTF
v_call: TRBV29-1; j_call: TRBJ1-1; d_call: NA; clone_size: NA; cdr3_nt: TGCAGCGTAGTTCCGGGACAAAGGGAAACTGAAGCTTTCTTT; cdr3_aa: CSVVPGQRETEAFF
v_call: TRBV4-1; j_call: TRBJ1-2; d_call: TRBD1; clone_size: NA; cdr3_nt: TGCGCCAGCGGCCAAGGGACAGGGATGGAGGATGGCTACACCTTC; cdr3_aa: CASGQGTGMEDGYTF
v_call: TRBV2; j_call: TRBJ2-5; d_call: NA; clone_size: once; cdr3_nt: TGTGCCAGCAACGACGGCTACCAAGAGACCCAGTACTTC; cdr3_aa: CASNDGYQETQYF
v_call: TRBV7-2; j_call: TRBJ2-5; d_call: NA; clone_size: few; cdr3_nt: TGTGCCAGCAGCGCGGGACTCCTATCGGGGACCCAGTACTTC; cdr3_aa: CASSAGLLSGTQYF
v_call: TRBV10-3; j_call: TRBJ2-3; d_call: TRBD2; clone_size: few; cdr3_nt: TGTGCCATCAGTGAGTCAACCAGCGGGGCGAGCACAGATACGCAGTATTTT; cdr3_aa: CAISESTSGASTDTQYF
v_call: TRBV6-2/TRBV6-3; j_call: TRBJ2-1; d_call: NA; clone_size: many; cdr3_nt: TGTGCCAGCAGTTACCCTGACAAGCAGTTCTTC; cdr3_aa: CASSYPDKQFF
v_call: TRBV9; j_call: TRBJ1-3; d_call: NA; clone_size: few; cdr3_nt: TGTGCCAGCAGCGTAGTGGCTCGGCTACCGAGCTCTGGAAACACCATATATTTT; cdr3_aa: CASSVVARLPSSGNTIYF
v_call: TRBV28; j_call: TRBJ2-5; d_call: NA; clone_size: NA; cdr3_nt: TGTGCCAGCAGTCCCTGGACCTTCACCCAAGAGACCCAGTACTTC; cdr3_aa: CASSPWTFTQETQYF
v_call: TRBV12-3/TRBV12-4; j_call: TRBJ1-1; d_call: TRBD1; clone_size: NA; cdr3_nt: TGTGCCAGCAGTTTCGAGGGACAGGGGGCTTTCGGGGCTTTCTTT; cdr3_aa: CASSFEGQGAFGAFF
v_call: TRBV3-1; j_call: TRBJ1-2; d_call: NA; clone_size: NA; cdr3_nt: TGTGCCTGCAGCCAAGAAGGGGCAGGGGAGATCTATGGCTACACCTTC; cdr3_aa: CACSQEGAGEIYGYTF
v_call: TRBV5-6; j_call: TRBJ2-1; d_call: NA; clone_size: few; cdr3_nt: TGTGCCAGCAGCTATCTGGCGGGGGCGCGCGATGAGCAGTTCTTC; cdr3_aa: CASSYLAGARDEQFF